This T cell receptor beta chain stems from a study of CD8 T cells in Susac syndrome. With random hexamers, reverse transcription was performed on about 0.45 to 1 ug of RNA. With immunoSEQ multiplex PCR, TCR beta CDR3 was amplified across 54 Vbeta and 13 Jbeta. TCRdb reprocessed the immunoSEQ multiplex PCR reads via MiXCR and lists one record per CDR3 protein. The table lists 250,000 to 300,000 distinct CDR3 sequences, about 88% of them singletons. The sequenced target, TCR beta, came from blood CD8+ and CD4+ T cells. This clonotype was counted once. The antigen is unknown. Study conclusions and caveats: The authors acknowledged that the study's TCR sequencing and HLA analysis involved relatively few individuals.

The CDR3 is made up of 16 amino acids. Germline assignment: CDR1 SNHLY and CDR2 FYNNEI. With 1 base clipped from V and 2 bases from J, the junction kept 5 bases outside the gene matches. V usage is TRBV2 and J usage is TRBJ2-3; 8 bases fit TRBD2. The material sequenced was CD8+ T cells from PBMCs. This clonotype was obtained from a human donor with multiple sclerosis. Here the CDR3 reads CASSEGGGSYTDTQYF. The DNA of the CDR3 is TGTGCCAGCAGTGAAGGCGGGGGGTCGTACACAGATACGCAGTATTTT.